The 26 T cell receptor beta chains in this list originate from one sample, sequenced in a study of T cells in localized non-small cell lung cancer. Using immunoSEQ multiplex PCR, the repertoire was profiled, and TCRdb retains in-frame clones only, with some absent. The sample carries 35,000 to 50,000 clones, about 91% recorded once. The sequencing here drew on PBMCs, taken before any cancer treatment. The receptors come from a woman aged 40 to 75 with stage II lung adenocarcinoma.

Concerning this clone itself: A read error may produce the germline difference seen at one junction end. The chain uses TRBV6-4 and TRBJ2-3; possibly TRBD2 for D (5 bases). The CDR3 runs to 14 residues. Germline CDR1 and CDR2: MRHNA and SNTAGT. The CDR3 sequence: CASRERSYTDTQYF. CDR3 bases: TGTGCCAGCCGTGAGCGGAGCTACACAGATACGCAGTATTTT.

The rearrangement links TRBV19 to TRBJ1-1; D unclear. Germline V lookup: CDR1 LNHDA, CDR2 SQIVND (reference sequence). The length of the CDR3 is 11 residues. Trimming took off 4 bases at V and 3 bases at J, with 3 bases between the two ends. This CDR3 reads CASSSDTEAFF. The CDR3 region has the DNA TGTGCCAGTAGTAGTGACACTGAAGCTTTCTTT. Full variable domain (rest looked up from reference TRBV19 and TRBJ1-1): DGGITQSPKYLFRKEGQNVTLSCEQNLNHDAMYWYRQDPGQGLRLIYYSQIVNDFQKGDIAEGYSVSREKKESFPLTVTSAQKNPTAFYLCASSSDTEAFFGQGTRLTVV.

This clone was seen only a few times. The chain's CDR3 is CASSLGDLAGVLGEQFF. DNA for the CDR3: TGTGCCAGCAGCTTAGGAGATCTAGCGGGAGTTCTAGGTGAGCAGTTCTTC. The rearrangement uses TRBV7-8 and TRBJ2-1, with 10 bases aligning to TRBD2. There are 17 residues in the CDR3. The germline gives CDR1 SGHVS, CDR2 FQNEAQ. With V trimmed by 1 base and J by 9 bases, 12 bases remained unmatched.

This clone was detected once. This chain uses TRBV7-2 with TRBJ2-1, with 8 bases matching TRBD1. The germline gives CDR1 SGHTA, CDR2 FQGNSA. CDR3 length equals 17 residues. The V segment lost 4 bases and the J segment 2 bases; nucleotides outside the gene matches: 10. The CDR3 region is CASSSRASGGAYNEQFF. CDR3 nucleotides: TGTGCCAGCAGCTCTAGGGCCTCAGGGGGCGCCTACAATGAGCAGTTCTTC.

The J gene is TRBJ1-2, the V gene TRBV6-6, with D perhaps matching TRBD1 (5 bases). This CDR3 region has 13 residues. V was trimmed by 6 bases and J by 2 bases, leaving 10 bases between them. CDR1 is MNHNY and CDR2 is SVGAGI in the germline V gene (reference sequence). CDR3 in DNA: TGTGCCAGCAGGCAGGGCCAGAACTATGGCTACACCTTC. Its translation is CASRQGQNYGYTF.

The CDR3 DNA reads TGTGCCAGCAGCTTAAACGGGGGCTTTGGCGAGCAGTACTTC. Its protein product is CASSLNGGFGEQYF. This chain connects TRBV7-8 to TRBJ2-7; possibly TRBD1 or TRBD2 for D (6 bases each). The germline CDR1 and CDR2 sequences are SGHVS and FQNEAQ. With 2 bases removed from V and 6 bases from J, the gap between germline ends came to 14 bases. The CDR3 has 14 residues.

The chain joins TRBV29-1 to TRBJ2-1; 9 bases are a match to TRBD1. In germline, CDR1 is SQVTM, CDR2 ANQGSEA. The CDR3 covers 15 residues. V gave up 4 bases and J gave up 3 bases; unmatched junction bases: 7. CDR3 sequence reads: CSVGGQGRLYNEQFF. As DNA, the CDR3 is TGCAGCGTTGGGGGACAGGGACGCCTCTACAATGAGCAGTTCTTC.

The chain recombines TRBV10-3 with TRBJ2-1; 8 bases agree with TRBD1. This CDR3 spans 19 amino acids. Germline V lookup: CDR1 ENHRY, CDR2 SYGVKD. Trimming removed 5 bases from V and 6 bases from J; junction bases left unmatched: 21. CDR3 residues: CAISLGRTGTYPSPNEQFF. The DNA of the CDR3 is TGTGCCATCAGTTTAGGAAGGACAGGGACTTACCCCAGTCCCAATGAGCAGTTCTTC.

The chain couples TRBV18 to TRBJ2-7; D remains ambiguous. Trimming took off 2 bases at V and 9 bases at J, with 14 bases between the two ends. The CDR3 spans 13 residues. CDR1 is KGHSH and CDR2 is LQKENI in the germline V gene. In DNA form, the CDR3 reads TGTGCCAGCTCACCAAGCTCCACCGCCGGGCAGTACTTC. It is translated as CASSPSSTAGQYF.

This clone was recorded a few times. The chain couples TRBV1 to TRBJ2-1; the D call TRBD2 from the table was never checked on the DNA. TRBV1 is labeled a pseudogene. This CDR3 spans 16 amino acids. This CDR3 reads CTSSPGGGDPHNEQFF. The CDR3 DNA follows: TGCACCAGCAGCCCTGGCGGAGGGGATCCCCACAATGAGCAGTTCTTC.

The chain joins TRBV19 to TRBJ2-1, with D perhaps given as TRBD1 or TRBD2 (6 bases each). The CDR3 has 15 amino acids. The V gene's germline CDR1 is LNHDA and CDR2 SQIVND (reference sequence). V lost 6 bases to trimming and J lost 5 bases, with 17 bases between them. The CDR3 coding sequence is TGTGCCAGTAGGCCTGGAGGGGGGCAGAACAATGAGCAGTTCTTC. This sequence encodes CASRPGGGQNNEQFF.

The chain uses TRBV4-2 and TRBJ2-2; tentatively, D is TRBD2 (5 bases). The germline V gene has CDR1 LGHNA and CDR2 YNFKEQ. V shed 0 bases and J shed 7 bases, with 15 bases lying between them. This CDR3 spans 16 amino acids. The CDR3 bases are TGTGCCAGCAGCCAAGAGTGGGGAGACGAGGGCGGGGAGCTGTTTTTT. Its translation is CASSQEWGDEGGELFF.

V is TRBV7-8 and J is TRBJ2-5; D is ambiguous. The germline gives CDR1 SGHVS, CDR2 FQNEAQ. There are 14 residues in the CDR3. V shed 1 base and J shed 1 base, with 7 bases lying between them. CDR3 sequence: CASSLVSVQETQYF. The CDR3, as DNA: TGTGCCAGCAGCTTAGTAAGCGTCCAAGAGACCCAGTACTTC.

Only one count was recorded for this clone. The chain recombines TRBV7-2 with TRBJ2-7; D unresolved. CDR3 size: 15 residues. The V gene's germline CDR1 is SGHTA and CDR2 FQGNSA. Trimming shortened V by 1 base and J by 0 bases, and 10 bases separated the two germline ends. This CDR3 reads CASSLEARSSYEQYF. In DNA, the CDR3 is TGTGCCAGCAGCTTAGAGGCACGCAGCTCCTACGAGCAGTACTTC. Full variable domain (remainder filled in from reference TRBV7-2 and TRBJ2-7): GAGVSQSPSNKVTEKGKDVELRCDPISGHTALYWYRQSLGQGLEFLIYFQGNSAPDKSGLPSDRFSAERTGGSVSTLTIQRTQQEDSAVYLCASSLEARSSYEQYFGPGTRLTVT.

The chain recombines TRBV5-1 with TRBJ2-5, with D perhaps TRBD2 (5 bases). The ends were cut back, 7 bases at V and 4 bases at J, with 20 bases in the middle. This CDR3 contains 15 residues. CDR1 is SGHRS and CDR2 is YFSETQ in the germline V gene. The chain's CDR3 is CASSRDGPEGETQYF. CDR3 sequence (DNA): TGCGCCAGCTCCCGGGATGGTCCCGAAGGAGAGACCCAGTACTTC.

This clone was recorded once. The chain combines TRBV2 with TRBJ2-6; TRBD2 aligns across 11 bases. Looked up from germline, CDR1 is SNHLY and CDR2 is FYNNEI. CDR3 length: 17 residues. The trim removed 6 bases at V and 1 base at J, leaving 5 bases unmatched. In DNA form, the CDR3 reads TGTGCCAGCAGGGAACTAGCGGGGGTGTCTGGGGCCAACGTCCTGACTTTC. This gives the protein CASRELAGVSGANVLTF. Based on the CDR3 plus reference TRBV2 and TRBJ2-6, the full variable domain is EPEVTQTPSHQVTQMGQEVILRCVPISNHLYFYWYRQILGQKVEFLVSFYNNEISEKSEIFDDQFSVERPDGSNFTLKIRSTKLEDSAMYFCASRELAGVSGANVLTFGAGSRLTVL.

The V and J genes are TRBV6-6 and TRBJ2-7; maybe TRBD2 (5 bases). Germline assignment: CDR1 MNHNY and CDR2 SVGAGI (reference sequence). The CDR3 is 13 residues long. Trimming left V 2 bases short and J 3 bases short, with 8 bases between. CDR3 amino acids: CASSYPGDYEQYF. The CDR3 region has the DNA TGTGCCAGCAGTTACCCCGGGGACTACGAGCAGTACTTC.

The chain uses TRBV5-4 and TRBJ1-2; D call uncertain. The germline V and J ends were trimmed by 2 bases and 4 bases, with 12 bases remaining between them. This CDR3 spans 14 amino acids. Germline V CDR1 and CDR2: SGHNT, YYREEE (reference sequence). CDR3 bases: TGTGCCAGCAGCTTAAAATCCCCATCCTATGGCTACACCTTC. Translating it yields CASSLKSPSYGYTF.

The chain joins TRBV6-1 to TRBJ2-5; D gene unclear. Germline V gene sequence: CDR1 MNHNS, CDR2 SASEGT. V was clipped by 2 bases and J by 2 bases, with 9 bases between them. CDR3 size: 14 residues. CDR3 nucleotide sequence: TGTGCCAGCAGTGAAAGTGGACGGCAAGAGACCCAGTACTTC. This encodes CASSESGRQETQYF.

V gene TRBV6-6 combines with J gene TRBJ1-2; 7 positions match TRBD1. This CDR3 comprises 14 residues. The trim removed 10 bases at V and 4 bases at J, leaving 12 bases unmatched. Germline assignment: CDR1 MNHNY and CDR2 SVGAGI (reference sequence). Here the CDR3 DNA reads TGTGCCATCCCCCGGGACAGAAAAACCTATGGCTACACCTTC. The encoded protein is CAIPRDRKTYGYTF.

V is TRBV19 and J is TRBJ1-2; no clear D gene. The ends were cut back, 3 bases at V and 5 bases at J, with 13 bases in the middle. The CDR3 runs 14 residues. The germline gives CDR1 LNHDA, CDR2 SQIVND (reference sequence). This CDR3 is CASSMIAARYGYTF. The CDR3 nucleotides read TGTGCCAGTAGTATGATCGCGGCGAGATATGGCTACACCTTC.

The gene calls are TRBV4-1 and TRBJ1-3; D perhaps matches TRBD1 (6 bases). V gave up 1 base and J gave up 0 bases, with 13 bases separating them. Germline CDR1 MGHRA, CDR2 YSYEKL. The CDR3 is made up of 17 amino acids. CDR3 in DNA: TGCGCCAGCAGCCAAGGTCCAGGGGCCTACTCTGGAAACACCATATATTTT. This gives the protein CASSQGPGAYSGNTIYF.

This clone was seen once. This rearrangement joins TRBV11-2 to TRBJ1-6; D is ambiguous. This CDR3 contains 15 residues. The germline V gene has CDR1 SGHAT and CDR2 FQNNGV. V was shortened by 0 bases and J by 7 bases, with 10 bases between the two germline ends. The CDR3 reads CASSLEIRSNSPLHF. Written as DNA, the CDR3 is TGTGCCAGCAGCTTAGAAATTAGGTCCAATTCACCCCTCCACTTT.

The chain recombines TRBV6-5 with TRBJ2-5, with TRBD1 matching over 8 bases. The CDR3 spans 15 residues. Trimming at V came to 5 bases and at J to 5 bases, leaving 10 bases not matched to a gene. Per germline, CDR1 MNHEY and CDR2 SVGAGI. The CDR3 bases are TGTGCCAGCAGTCCCCAGGGGGCAAATGCGGAGACCCAGTACTTC. Residues: CASSPQGANAETQYF.

The rearrangement uses TRBV11-2 and TRBJ2-2; D may be TRBD1 (5 bases). Germline loops: CDR1 SGHAT, CDR2 FQNNGV. V was cut by 7 bases and J by 1 base, with 13 bases left in between. This CDR3 contains 15 residues. CDR3 nucleotides: TGTGCCAGCACCAGTGTAGGACAGAACACCGGGGAGCTGTTTTTT. It translates to CASTSVGQNTGELFF.

V and J are TRBV11-3 and TRBJ1-3; tentative D call: TRBD1 (5 bases). The V gene lost 5 bases and the J gene lost 2 bases, with 13 bases spanning the gap. The CDR3 has 15 residues. From germline, CDR1 is SGHNT and CDR2 YENEEA. The CDR3 sequence is CASSQGVEAGNTIYF. In DNA form, the CDR3 reads TGTGCCAGCAGCCAAGGGGTGGAGGCTGGAAACACCATATATTTT. The whole variable domain, remainder taken from reference TRBV11-3 and TRBJ1-3, is EAGVVQSPRYKIIEKKQPVAFWCNPISGHNTLYWYLQNLGQGPELLIRYENEEAVDDSQLPKDRFSAERLKGVDSTLKIQPAELGDSAVYLCASSQGVEAGNTIYFGEGSWLTVV.